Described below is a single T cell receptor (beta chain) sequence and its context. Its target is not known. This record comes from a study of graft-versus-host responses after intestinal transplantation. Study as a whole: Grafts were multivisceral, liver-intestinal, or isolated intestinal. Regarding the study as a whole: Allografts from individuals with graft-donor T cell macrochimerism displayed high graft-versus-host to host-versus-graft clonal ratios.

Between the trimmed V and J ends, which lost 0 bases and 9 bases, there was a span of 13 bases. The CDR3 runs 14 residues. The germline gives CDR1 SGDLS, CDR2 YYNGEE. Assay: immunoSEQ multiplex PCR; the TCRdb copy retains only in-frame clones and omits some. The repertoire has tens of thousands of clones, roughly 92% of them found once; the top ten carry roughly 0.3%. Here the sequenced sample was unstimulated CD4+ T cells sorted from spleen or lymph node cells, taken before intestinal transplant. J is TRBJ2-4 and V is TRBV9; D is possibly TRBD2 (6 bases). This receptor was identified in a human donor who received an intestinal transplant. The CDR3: CASSVELAYGIQYF. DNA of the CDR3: TGTGCCAGCAGCGTAGAACTAGCTTACGGCATTCAGTACTTC.